This T cell receptor (beta chain) was retrieved from a study of OX40 agonist ivuxolimab in advanced cancers. Whole-study findings and limits: By week 6 at 0.1 to 3.0 mg/kg, blood CD4+ and CD8+ T cells had expanded clonally.

Germline CDR1 is SGHKS and CDR2 is YYEKEE (reference sequence). V lost 0 bases to trimming and J lost 2 bases; unmatched junction nucleotides: 10. The CDR3 runs 17 residues. Profiling relied on immunoSEQ multiplex PCR, and the TCRdb table lists in-frame clones only, not all of them. The profile shows roughly 67,000 clones, approximately 90% of them singletons. In the case of this clone: Its antigen is unknown.

The source of this sequence is an adult with an advanced solid tumor such as melanoma, head and neck, liver or kidney cancer. J is TRBJ2-7 and V is TRBV5-5, with 8 bases identical to TRBD2. Sample: CD4+ or CD8+ T cells sorted from blood, taken in a trial of the OX40 agonist ivuxolimab. The CDR3 DNA reads TGTGCCAGCAGCTTGGCGGCAAGCGGGAGTTGGGCCTACGAGCAGTACTTC. It translates to CASSLAASGSWAYEQYF.